Below, one T cell receptor (beta chain) is given with its context. Its specificity is unknown. The data belong to a study of T cell responses to AZD1222 COVID-19 vaccine. Study-level points and caveats: In the spike-specific TCR repertoire, nearly half reportedly target unmutated variant regions.

Sequencing used immunoSEQ multiplex PCR; TCRdb keeps in-frame clones, though not all of them. Among over 75,000 clones, around 88% were seen once, and the ten largest hold approximately 10%. CDR3 length: 20 residues. Germline lookup yields CDR1 LGHNA and CDR2 YSLEER. With V trimmed by 4 bases and J by 3 bases, 21 bases remained unmatched. V is TRBV4-3 and J is TRBJ1-5, with 7 bases matching TRBD1. The source was peripheral blood, collected 28 days after the second AZD1222 dose. The sequence came from an adult who received the AZD1222 COVID-19 vaccine. The CDR3 loop is CASSPWFGVRGRYDNQPQHF. The DNA of the CDR3 is TGCGCCAGCAGCCCGTGGTTCGGGGTAAGGGGGCGGTACGACAATCAGCCCCAGCATTTT.